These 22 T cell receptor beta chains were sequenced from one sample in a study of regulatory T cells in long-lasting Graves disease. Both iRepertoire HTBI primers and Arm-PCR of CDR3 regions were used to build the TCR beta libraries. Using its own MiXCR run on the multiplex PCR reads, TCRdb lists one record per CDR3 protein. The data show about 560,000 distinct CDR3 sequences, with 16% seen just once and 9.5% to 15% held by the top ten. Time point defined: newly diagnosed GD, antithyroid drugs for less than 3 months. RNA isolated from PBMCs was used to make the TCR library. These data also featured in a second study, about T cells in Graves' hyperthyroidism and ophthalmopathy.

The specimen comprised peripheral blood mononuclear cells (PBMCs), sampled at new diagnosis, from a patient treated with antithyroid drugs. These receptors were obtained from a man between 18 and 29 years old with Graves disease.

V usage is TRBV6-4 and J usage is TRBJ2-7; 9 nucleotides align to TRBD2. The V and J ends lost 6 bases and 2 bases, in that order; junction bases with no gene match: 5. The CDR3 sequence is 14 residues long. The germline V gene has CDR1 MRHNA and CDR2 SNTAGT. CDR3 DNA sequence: TGTGCCAGCAGCCCTAAGCGGGGGGCCTACGAGCAGTACTTC. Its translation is CASSPKRGAYEQYF.

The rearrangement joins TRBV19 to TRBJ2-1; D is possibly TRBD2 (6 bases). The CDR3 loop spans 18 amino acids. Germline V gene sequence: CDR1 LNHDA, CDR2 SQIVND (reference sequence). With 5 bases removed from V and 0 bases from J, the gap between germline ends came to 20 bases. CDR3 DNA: TGTGCCAGTAGTTTTGGTTGGCGGGGAAAGAGCTCCTACAATGAGCAGTTCTTC. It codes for CASSFGWRGKSSYNEQFF.

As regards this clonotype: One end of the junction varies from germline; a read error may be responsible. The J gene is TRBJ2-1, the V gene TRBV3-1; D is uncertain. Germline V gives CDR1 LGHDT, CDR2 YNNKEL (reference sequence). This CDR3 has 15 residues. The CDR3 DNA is TGTGCCAGCAGCCAAGACAGGAGCTCCTACAATGGGCAGTTCTTC. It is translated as CASSQDRSSYNGQFF.

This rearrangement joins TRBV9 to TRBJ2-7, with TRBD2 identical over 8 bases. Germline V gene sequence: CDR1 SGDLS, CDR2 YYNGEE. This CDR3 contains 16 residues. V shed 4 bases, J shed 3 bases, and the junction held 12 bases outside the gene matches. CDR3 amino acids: CASSTSGSDNYYEQYF. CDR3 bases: TGTGCCAGCAGCACCAGCGGGAGTGACAATTACTACGAGCAGTACTTC.

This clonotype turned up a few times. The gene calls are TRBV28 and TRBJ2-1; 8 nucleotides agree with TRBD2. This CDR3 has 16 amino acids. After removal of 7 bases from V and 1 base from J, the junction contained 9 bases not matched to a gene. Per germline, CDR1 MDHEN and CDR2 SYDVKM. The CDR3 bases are TGTGCCAGCACCTTACCCACTAGCGGATCCTACAATGAGCAGTTCTTC. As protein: CASTLPTSGSYNEQFF.

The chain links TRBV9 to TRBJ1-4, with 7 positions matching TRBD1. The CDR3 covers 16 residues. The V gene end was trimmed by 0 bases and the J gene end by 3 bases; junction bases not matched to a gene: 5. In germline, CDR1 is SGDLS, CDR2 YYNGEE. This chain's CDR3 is CASSVAPTGANEKLFF. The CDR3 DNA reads TGTGCCAGCAGCGTAGCTCCTACAGGGGCTAATGAAAAACTGTTTTTT.

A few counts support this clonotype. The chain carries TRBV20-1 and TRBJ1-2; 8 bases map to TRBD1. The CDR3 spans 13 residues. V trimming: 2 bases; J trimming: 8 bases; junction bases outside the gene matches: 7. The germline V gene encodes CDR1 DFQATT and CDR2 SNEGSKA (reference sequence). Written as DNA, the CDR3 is TGCAGTGCTAGAATTGGACAGGGAGAAGGCTACACCTTC. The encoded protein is CSARIGQGEGYTF.

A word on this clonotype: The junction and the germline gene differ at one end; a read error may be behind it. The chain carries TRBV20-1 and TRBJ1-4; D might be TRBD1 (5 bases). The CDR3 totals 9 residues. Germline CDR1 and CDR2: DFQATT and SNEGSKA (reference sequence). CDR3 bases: TGCAGTGCGGGGGAAGGTGTAATTTTT. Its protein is CSAGEGVIF.

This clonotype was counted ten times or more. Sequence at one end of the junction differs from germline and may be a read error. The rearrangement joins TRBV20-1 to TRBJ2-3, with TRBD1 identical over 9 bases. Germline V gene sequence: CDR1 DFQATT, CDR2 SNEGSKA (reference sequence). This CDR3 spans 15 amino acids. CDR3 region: CSARDITGGTDTQYF. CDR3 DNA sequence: TGCAGTGCTAGAGATATCACAGGGGGCACGGATACGCAGTATTTT.

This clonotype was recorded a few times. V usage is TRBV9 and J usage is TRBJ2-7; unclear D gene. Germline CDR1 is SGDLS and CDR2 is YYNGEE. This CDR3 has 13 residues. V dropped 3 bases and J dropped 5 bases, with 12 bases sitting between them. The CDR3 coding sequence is TGTGCCAGCAGCGGAACCCTTGGGAACGAGCAGTACTTC. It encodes CASSGTLGNEQYF.

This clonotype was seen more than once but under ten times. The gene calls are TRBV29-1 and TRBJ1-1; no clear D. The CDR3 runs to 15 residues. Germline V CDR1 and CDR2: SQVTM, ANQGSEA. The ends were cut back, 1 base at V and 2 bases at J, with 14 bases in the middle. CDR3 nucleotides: TGCAGCGTTGAAGGGAGGGTTTCTCGAAACACTGAAGCTTTCTTT. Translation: CSVEGRVSRNTEAFF.

CDR3 nucleotide sequence: TGCAGTGCCAGAACTCAGGGGTCCAGAGGCTACACCTTC. Translation gives CSARTQGSRGYTF. The J gene is TRBJ1-2, the V gene TRBV20-1; D might be TRBD1 (6 bases). CDR3 length: 13 amino acids. CDR1 is DFQATT, CDR2 SNEGSKA, per germline (reference sequence). With 6 bases removed from V and 8 bases from J, the gap between germline ends came to 19 bases.

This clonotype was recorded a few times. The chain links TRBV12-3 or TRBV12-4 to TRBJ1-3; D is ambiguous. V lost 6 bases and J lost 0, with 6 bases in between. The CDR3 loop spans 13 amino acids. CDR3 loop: CASSPYSGNTIYF. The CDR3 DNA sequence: TGTGCCAGCAGCCCGTACTCTGGAAACACCATATATTTT.

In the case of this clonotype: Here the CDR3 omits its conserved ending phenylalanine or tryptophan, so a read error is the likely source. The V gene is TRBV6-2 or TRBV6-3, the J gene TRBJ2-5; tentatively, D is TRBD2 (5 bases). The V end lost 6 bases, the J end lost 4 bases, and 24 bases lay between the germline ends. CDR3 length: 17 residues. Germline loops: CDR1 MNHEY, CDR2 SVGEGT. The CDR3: CASSRTVRRVGGETQYL. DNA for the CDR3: TGTGCCAGCAGCAGAACAGTTCGCCGGGTTGGAGGAGAGACCCAGTACCTC.

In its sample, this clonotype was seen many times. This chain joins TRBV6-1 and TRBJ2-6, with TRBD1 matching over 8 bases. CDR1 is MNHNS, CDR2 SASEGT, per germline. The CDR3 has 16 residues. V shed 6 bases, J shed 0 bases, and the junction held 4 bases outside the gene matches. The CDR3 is CASRDRARSGANVLTF. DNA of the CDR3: TGTGCCAGCAGGGACAGGGCCCGCTCTGGGGCCAACGTCCTGACTTTC.

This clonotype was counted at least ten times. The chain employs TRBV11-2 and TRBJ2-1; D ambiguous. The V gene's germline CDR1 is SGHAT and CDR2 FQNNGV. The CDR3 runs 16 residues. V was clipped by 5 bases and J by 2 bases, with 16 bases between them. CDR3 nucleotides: TGTGCCAGCAGCCGATTAAAAGGACCTACCTACAATGAGCAGTTCTTC. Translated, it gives CASSRLKGPTYNEQFF.

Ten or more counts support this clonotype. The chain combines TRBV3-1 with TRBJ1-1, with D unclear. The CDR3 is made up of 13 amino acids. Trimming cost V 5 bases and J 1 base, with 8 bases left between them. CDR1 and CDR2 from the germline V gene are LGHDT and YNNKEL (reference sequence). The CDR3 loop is CASSSSRNTEAFF. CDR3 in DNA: TGTGCCAGCAGCTCTTCGAGGAACACTGAAGCTTTCTTT.

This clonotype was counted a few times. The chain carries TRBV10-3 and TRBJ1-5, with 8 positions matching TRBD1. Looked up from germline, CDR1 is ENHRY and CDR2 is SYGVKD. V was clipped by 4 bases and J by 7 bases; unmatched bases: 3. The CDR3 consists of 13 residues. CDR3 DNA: TGTGCCATCAGTGGGACAGGGCACCAGCCCCAGCATTTT. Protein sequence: CAISGTGHQPQHF.

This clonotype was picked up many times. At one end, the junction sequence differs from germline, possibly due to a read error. This chain's CDR3 is CASSRGGTRASF. Written as DNA, the CDR3 is TGTGCCAGCAGCCGAGGGGGGACAAGGGCCTCCTTC. This rearrangement joins TRBV7-9 to TRBJ2-7; tentatively, D is TRBD1 or TRBD2 (6 bases each). The CDR3 length is 12 residues. CDR1 is SEHNR and CDR2 is FQNEAQ in the germline V gene (reference sequence).

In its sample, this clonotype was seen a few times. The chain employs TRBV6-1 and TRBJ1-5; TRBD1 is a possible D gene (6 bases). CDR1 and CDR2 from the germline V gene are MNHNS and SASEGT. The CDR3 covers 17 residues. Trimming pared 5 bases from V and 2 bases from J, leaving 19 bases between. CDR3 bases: TGTGCCAGCAGTCGGTCTACAGGGATGGGTGGCAATCAGCCCCAGCATTTT. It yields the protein CASSRSTGMGGNQPQHF.

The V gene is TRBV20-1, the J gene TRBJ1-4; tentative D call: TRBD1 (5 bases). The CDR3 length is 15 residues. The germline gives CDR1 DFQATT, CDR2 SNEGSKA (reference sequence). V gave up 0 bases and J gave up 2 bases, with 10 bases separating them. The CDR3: CSAREVAGTNEKLFF. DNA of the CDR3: TGCAGTGCTAGAGAGGTAGCAGGGACTAATGAAAAACTGTTTTTT.

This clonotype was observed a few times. This CDR3 is CASSIGSAFSYNEQFF. In DNA form, the CDR3 reads TGTGCCAGTAGTATAGGATCTGCGTTCTCCTACAATGAGCAGTTCTTC. The chain is built from TRBV19 and TRBJ2-1; D not resolved. CDR1 and CDR2 from the germline V gene are LNHDA and SQIVND (reference sequence). This CDR3 region has 16 residues. The V and J ends lost 1 base and 0 bases respectively, with 10 bases between them.